The T cell receptor (beta chain) described here comes from a study of response to subunit inactivated influenza vaccine (dated by TCRdb to between 2018 and 2020). Some background on the complete study: Deep quantitative profiling of the T cell receptor repertoire was used in the study to follow responses to a trivalent subunit inactivated influenza vaccine. General conclusions and limits of the study: The authors proposed that each seasonal influenza vaccination may bring in only a limited number of new T cells.

A word on this clonotype: Its cognate antigen has yet to be identified. No base quality information exists; no much larger clone differs at one position.

The CDR3 sequence holds 14 residues, the cysteine and phenylalanine included. Solely the CDR3 DNA is kept, with 42 bases framed from the first base. From the germline V gene (reference sequence), CDR1 is WNHNN and CDR2 is SYGVQD. V was cut back by 0 bases and J by 0 bases, leaving a gap of 6 bases between them. The library was produced with RT-PCR. The sample was run on an Illumina HiSeq 2500. TCRdb reran the public reads through fastp at Q25 and MiXCR, keeping productive beta chains. Rows are unified per CDR3 protein, each entry keeping the most common DNA and genes. In this sample the table shows 530,000 or so distinct CDR3 sequences, 14% of which occur a single time. More than 9.5% of the sample goes to the ten largest clones.

Sample: PBMCs from blood, taken roughly 12 days after vaccination. This TCR derives from a man aged 45-60 years who received an inactivated influenza vaccine. Donor details come from another sample of the same person, matched by shared clones. The chain is assembled from TRBV10-1 and TRBJ2-7, with the D gene not confidently named. The CDR3 region: CASSESRSSYEQYF. The bases are TGCGCCAGCAGTGAGTCTCGGAGCTCCTACGAGCAGTACTTC.